This T cell receptor beta chain was recorded in a study of tumor and adjacent non-tumor tissue in lung cancer. Background on the study: There were some 11 adenocarcinoma, 2 squamous cell carcinoma and 1 small cell lung cancer cases.

Study results and limitations: Significantly higher TCR diversity was found in tumor than normal lung.

The CDR3 has 13 residues. J gave up 4 bases and V 7 bases, and 6 bases lay outside the gene matches. CDR1 is SQVTM and CDR2 is ANQGSEA in the germline V gene. A modified ARM-PCR protocol with three rounds of nested PCR amplified TCRbeta. TCRdb fed the multiplex PCR reads into MiXCR, producing one record per CDR3 protein. The table has around 74,000 distinct CDR3 sequences, approximately 71% seen once. This sample's RNA came from whole unsorted tissue. This clonotype is categorized as medium-sized. Its antigen remains unidentified. The genes are TRBV29-1 and TRBJ2-5, with TRBD1 matching over 10 bases. This receptor was obtained from a woman in her 70s with non-small cell lung cancer. The sequenced sample consisted of lung tumor tissue. The CDR3 reads CSAGQGEVETQYF. DNA for the CDR3: TGCAGCGCAGGACAGGGGGAGGTAGAGACCCAGTACTTC. Full variable domain (rest looked up from reference TRBV29-1 and TRBJ2-5): SAVISQKPSRDICQRGTSLTIQCQVDSQVTMMFWYRQQPGQSLTLIATANQGSEATYESGFVIDKFPISRPNLTFSTLTVSNMSPEDSSIYLCSAGQGEVETQYFGPGTRLLVL.